This T cell receptor (beta chain) comes out of a study of T cell changes during pregnancy in multiple sclerosis. The trim removed 0 bases at V and 5 bases at J, leaving 1 base unmatched. Germline loops: CDR1 SGHKS, CDR2 YYEKEE (reference sequence). The CDR3 loop spans 15 amino acids. Here immunoSEQ multiplex PCR was the method, and the copy in TCRdb shows in-frame clones only, minus some. The data show around 100,000 clones, roughly 90% seen once. The rearrangement links TRBV5-5 to TRBJ1-6, with TRBD1 matching 8 bases. The source was peripheral blood, collected in the third trimester of pregnancy. The sequence came from a female donor with multiple sclerosis, enrolled in a pregnancy study. This CDR3 reads CASSLGTGNNSPLHF. In DNA form, the CDR3 reads TGTGCCAGCAGCTTGGGGACAGGGAATAATTCACCCCTCCACTTT.